Each of the 15 T cell receptor beta chains below was sequenced from the same sample in a study of cytomegalovirus exposure and HLA in healthy donors. Sequencing was performed with immunoSEQ multiplex PCR; in TCRdb, only in-frame clones are kept and a portion is missing. The table has over 60,000 clones, around 96% seen once. Sequenced: PBMCs. These TCRs come from a man younger than 35 in good health and CMV-seropositive.

The CDR3 region is CASSYSQINTEAFF. The CDR3, as DNA: TGTGCCAGCAGTTACTCGCAGATCAACACTGAAGCTTTCTTT. The chain is built from TRBV6-6 and TRBJ1-1; D not certain. Germline CDR1 is MNHNY and CDR2 is SVGAGI (reference sequence). The CDR3 loop spans 14 amino acids. The V gene lost 0 bases and the J gene lost 2 bases, with 7 bases spanning the gap.

A single count supports this clone. The chain joins TRBV28 to TRBJ2-7, with D maybe TRBD2 (6 bases). The CDR3 consists of 15 residues. V was shortened by 8 bases and J by 1 base, with 18 bases between the two germline ends. CDR1 and CDR2 from the germline V gene are MDHEN and SYDVKM. The CDR3 DNA follows: TGTGCCAGCCACCCACCCGGGAGCGGATCCTACGAGCAGTACTTC. This gives the protein CASHPPGSGSYEQYF. Filled out from reference TRBV28 and TRBJ2-7, the complete variable domain reads DVKVTQSSRYLVKRTGEKVFLECVQDMDHENMFWYRQDPGLGLRLIYFSYDVKMKEKGDIPEGYSVSREKKERFSLILESASTNQTSMYLCASHPPGSGSYEQYFGPGTRLTVT.

The V gene is TRBV12-5, the J gene TRBJ2-3; D is possibly TRBD2 (6 bases). The CDR3 loop spans 14 amino acids. V was cut by 6 bases and J by 6 bases, with 16 bases left in between. Per the germline V gene, CDR1 is LGHNT and CDR2 is FRNRAP. The CDR3 DNA is TGTGCTAGTGGGTTGCAGGAAGGGAGGGATACGCAGTATTTT. This sequence encodes CASGLQEGRDTQYF. Combining the CDR3 with reference TRBV12-5 and TRBJ2-3 gives the whole variable domain DARVTQTPRHKVTEMGQEVTMRCQPILGHNTVFWYRQTMMQGLELLAYFRNRAPLDDSGMPKDRFSAEMPDATLATLKIQPSEPRDSAVYFCASGLQEGRDTQYFGPGTRLTVL.

The rearrangement links TRBV15 to TRBJ1-1; the D is unclear. The CDR3 length is 15 residues. Between the trimmed V and J ends, which lost 0 bases and 4 bases, there was a span of 12 bases. Germline V gene sequence: CDR1 LNHNV, CDR2 YYDKDF (reference sequence). The CDR3 sequence is CATSRDQVRFTEAFF. The DNA of the CDR3 is TGTGCCACCAGCAGAGATCAGGTCCGATTCACTGAAGCTTTCTTT. Filled out from reference TRBV15 and TRBJ1-1, the complete variable domain reads DAMVIQNPRYQVTQFGKPVTLSCSQTLNHNVMYWYQQKSSQAPKLLFHYYDKDFNNEADTPDNFQSRRPNTSFCFLDIRSPGLGDTAMYLCATSRDQVRFTEAFFGQGTRLTVV.

V and J are TRBV10-3 and TRBJ2-1; 12 bases align to TRBD2. The CDR3 loop spans 16 amino acids. The junction had 11 bases not matched to a gene; V was cut back by 5 bases and J by 9 bases. Germline-derived CDR1 and CDR2 are ENHRY and SYGVKD. The CDR3: CAISTRLAGDLGEQFF. The CDR3 DNA sequence: TGTGCCATCAGTACCCGACTAGCGGGGGACTTGGGTGAGCAGTTCTTC.

Remarks on this clone: The junction departs from germline at one end; a sequencing error may be responsible. The chain recombines TRBV7-7 with TRBJ2-5; TRBD2 might be the D (6 bases). CDR3 length: 14 residues. Germline V gene lookup returns CDR1 SSHAT and CDR2 FNYEAQ (reference sequence). CDR3 loop: CASSLGRGQETQYF. CDR3 in DNA: TGTGCTAGCAGCTTAGGACGGGGGCAAGAGACCCAGTACTTC.

This chain joins TRBV5-1 and TRBJ1-4; 12 nucleotides line up with TRBD1. J gave up 7 bases and V 4 bases, and 2 bases lay outside the gene matches. The CDR3 has 14 residues. The germline gives CDR1 SGHRS, CDR2 YFSETQ. The CDR3 DNA reads as TGCGCCAGCAGCCCGGGACAGGGGGCTGAAAAACTGTTTTTT. It translates to CASSPGQGAEKLFF.

The rearrangement uses TRBV5-1 and TRBJ2-7, with D possibly TRBD1 on 5 matching bases. The CDR3 runs to 12 residues. Germline V gene data show CDR1 as SGHRS and CDR2 as YFSETQ. The V end lost 4 bases, the J end lost 3 bases, and 8 bases lay between the germline ends. CDR3 in amino acids: CASSRDSYEQYF. Written as DNA, the CDR3 is TGCGCCAGCAGCCGTGACAGCTACGAGCAGTACTTC. Filled out from reference TRBV5-1 and TRBJ2-7, the complete variable domain reads KAGVTQTPRYLIKTRGQQVTLSCSPISGHRSVSWYQQTPGQGLQFLFEYFSETQRNKGNFPGRFSGRQFSNSRSEMNVSTLELGDSALYLCASSRDSYEQYFGPGTRLTVT.

The V and J genes are TRBV5-1 and TRBJ2-7; D possibly corresponds to TRBD2 (5 bases). The V and J ends lost 1 base and 3 bases respectively, with 11 bases between them. The CDR3 loop spans 14 amino acids. Germline V gene sequence: CDR1 SGHRS, CDR2 YFSETQ. The CDR3 spells CASSLFGNFYEQYF. The CDR3 region has the DNA TGCGCCAGCAGCTTGTTCGGGAATTTCTACGAGCAGTACTTC. The whole variable domain, remainder taken from reference TRBV5-1 and TRBJ2-7, is KAGVTQTPRYLIKTRGQQVTLSCSPISGHRSVSWYQQTPGQGLQFLFEYFSETQRNKGNFPGRFSGRQFSNSRSEMNVSTLELGDSALYLCASSLFGNFYEQYFGPGTRLTVT.

The rearrangement joins TRBV7-9 to TRBJ2-7, with D possibly being TRBD2 (5 bases). Looked up from germline, CDR1 is SEHNR and CDR2 is FQNEAQ (reference sequence). The V end lost 7 bases, the J end lost 4 bases, and 20 bases lay between the germline ends. The CDR3 is 15 amino acids. In DNA, the CDR3 is TGTGCCAGCACCCCCGCCCCGGGAAAAGGATACGAGCAGTACTTC. Translation gives CASTPAPGKGYEQYF.

The rearrangement joins TRBV7-6 to TRBJ2-7; D unclear. The ends were cut back, 1 base at V and 2 bases at J, with 6 bases in the middle. Looked up from germline, CDR1 is SGHVS and CDR2 is FNYEAQ. CDR3 length equals 13 residues. The chain's CDR3 is CASSLDGPYEQYF. The CDR3 region has the DNA TGTGCCAGCAGCTTAGACGGTCCCTACGAGCAGTACTTC.

The gene calls are TRBV18 and TRBJ2-7; 12 bases map to TRBD2. Per germline, CDR1 KGHSH and CDR2 LQKENI. The CDR3 has 15 amino acids. With V trimmed by 4 bases and J by 7 bases, 8 bases remained unmatched. This chain's CDR3 is CASSHRTSGVREQYF. The CDR3, as DNA: TGTGCCAGCTCACATAGGACTAGCGGGGTCCGGGAGCAGTACTTC.

V gene TRBV29-1 combines with J gene TRBJ2-3; the D is unclear. The V gene's germline CDR1 is SQVTM and CDR2 ANQGSEA. Trimming removed 5 bases from V and 4 bases from J, with 10 bases in between. The CDR3 consists of 12 residues. This CDR3 is CSVRSGADTQYF. The DNA for the CDR3 is TGCAGCGTTAGAAGTGGAGCAGATACGCAGTATTTT.

This sequence joins TRBV27 and TRBJ1-2; D possibly corresponds to TRBD1 (6 bases). This CDR3 is 15 amino acids long. Germline CDR1 MNHEY, CDR2 SMNVEV (reference sequence). Trimming left V 6 bases short and J 5 bases short, with 19 bases between. This CDR3 reads CASRTPKGGRYGYTF. CDR3 nucleotide sequence: TGTGCCAGCAGGACCCCCAAAGGGGGACGGTATGGCTACACCTTC.

This chain joins TRBV10-3 and TRBJ1-1, with D possibly being TRBD1 (5 bases). The CDR3 has 14 amino acids. Germline V CDR1 and CDR2: ENHRY, SYGVKD. V was cut by 0 bases and J by 2 bases, with 7 bases left in between. CDR3 amino acids: CAISESDTNTEAFF. As DNA, the CDR3 is TGTGCCATCAGTGAGTCGGACACAAACACTGAAGCTTTCTTT.